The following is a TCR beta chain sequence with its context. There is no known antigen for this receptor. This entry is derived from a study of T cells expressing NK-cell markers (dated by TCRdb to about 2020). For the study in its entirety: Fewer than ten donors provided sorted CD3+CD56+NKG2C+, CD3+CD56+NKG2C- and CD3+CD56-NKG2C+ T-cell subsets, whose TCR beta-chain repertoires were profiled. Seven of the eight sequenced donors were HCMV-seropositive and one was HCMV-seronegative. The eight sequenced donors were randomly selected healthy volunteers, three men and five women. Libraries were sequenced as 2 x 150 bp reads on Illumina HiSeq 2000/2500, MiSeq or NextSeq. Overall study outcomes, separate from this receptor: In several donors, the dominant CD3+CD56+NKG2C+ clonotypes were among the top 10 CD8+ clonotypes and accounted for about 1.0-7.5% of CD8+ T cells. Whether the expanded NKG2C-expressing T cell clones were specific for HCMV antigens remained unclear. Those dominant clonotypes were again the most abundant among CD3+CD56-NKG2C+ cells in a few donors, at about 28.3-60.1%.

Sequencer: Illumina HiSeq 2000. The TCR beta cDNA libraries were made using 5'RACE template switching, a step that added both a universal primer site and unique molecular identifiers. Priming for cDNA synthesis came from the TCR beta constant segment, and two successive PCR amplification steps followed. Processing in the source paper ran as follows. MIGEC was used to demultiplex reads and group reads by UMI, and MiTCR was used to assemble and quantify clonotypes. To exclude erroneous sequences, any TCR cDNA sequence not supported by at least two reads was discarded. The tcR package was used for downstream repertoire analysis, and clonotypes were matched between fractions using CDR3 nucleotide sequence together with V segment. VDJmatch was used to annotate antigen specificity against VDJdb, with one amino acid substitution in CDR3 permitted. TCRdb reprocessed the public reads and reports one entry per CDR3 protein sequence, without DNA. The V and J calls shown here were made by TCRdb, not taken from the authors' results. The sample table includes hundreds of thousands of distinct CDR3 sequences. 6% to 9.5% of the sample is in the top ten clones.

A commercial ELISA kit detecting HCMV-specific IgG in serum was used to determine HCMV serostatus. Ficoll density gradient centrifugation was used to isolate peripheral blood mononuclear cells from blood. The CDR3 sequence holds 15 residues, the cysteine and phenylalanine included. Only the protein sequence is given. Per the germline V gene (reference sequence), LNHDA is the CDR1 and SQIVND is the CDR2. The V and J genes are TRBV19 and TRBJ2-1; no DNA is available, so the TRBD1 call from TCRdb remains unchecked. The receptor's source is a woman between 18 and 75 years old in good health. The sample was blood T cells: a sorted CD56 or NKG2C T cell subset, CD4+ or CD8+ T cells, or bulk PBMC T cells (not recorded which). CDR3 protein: CASSSVPGSYNEQFF.